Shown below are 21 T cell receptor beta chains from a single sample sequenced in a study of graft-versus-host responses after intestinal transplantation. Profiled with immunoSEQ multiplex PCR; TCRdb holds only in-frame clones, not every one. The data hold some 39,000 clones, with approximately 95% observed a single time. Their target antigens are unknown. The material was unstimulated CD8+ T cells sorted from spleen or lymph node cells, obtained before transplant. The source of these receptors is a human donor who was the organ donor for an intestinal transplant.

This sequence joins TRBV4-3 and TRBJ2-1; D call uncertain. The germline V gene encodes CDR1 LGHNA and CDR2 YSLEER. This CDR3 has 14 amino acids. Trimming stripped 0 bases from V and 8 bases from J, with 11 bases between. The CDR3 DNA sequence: TGCGCCAGCAGCCAAGACTCCGGGTGGGATGAGCAGTTCTTC. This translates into CASSQDSGWDEQFF.

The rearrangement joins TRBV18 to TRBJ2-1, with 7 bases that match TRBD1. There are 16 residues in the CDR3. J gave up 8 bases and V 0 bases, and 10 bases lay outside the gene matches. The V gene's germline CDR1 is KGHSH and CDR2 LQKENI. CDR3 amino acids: CASSPPWDSVGHEQFF. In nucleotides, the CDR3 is TGTGCCAGCTCACCACCCTGGGACAGTGTGGGGCATGAGCAGTTCTTC. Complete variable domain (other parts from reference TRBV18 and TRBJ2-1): NAGVMQNPRHLVRRRGQEARLRCSPMKGHSHVYWYRQLPEEGLKFMVYLQKENIIDESGMPKERFSAEFPKEGPSILRIQQVVRGDSAAYFCASSPPWDSVGHEQFFGPGTRLTVL.

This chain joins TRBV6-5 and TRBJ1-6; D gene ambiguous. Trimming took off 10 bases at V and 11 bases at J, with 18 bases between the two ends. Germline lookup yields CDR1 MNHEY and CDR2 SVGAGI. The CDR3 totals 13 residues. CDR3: CATSLYGPPPLHF. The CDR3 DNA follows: TGTGCCACCTCTCTCTACGGCCCTCCACCCCTCCACTTT.

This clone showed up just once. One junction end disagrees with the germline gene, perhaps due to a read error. Here the CDR3 DNA reads TGTGCCAGCAGCCTAGCGGGGGGGAGCTCCTACGAGCAGTACTTC. Translating it yields CASSLAGGSSYEQYF. The rearrangement links TRBV7-8 to TRBJ2-7, with 12 bases identical to TRBD2. CDR1 and CDR2 from the germline V gene are SGHVS and FQNEAQ. CDR3 length: 15 amino acids.

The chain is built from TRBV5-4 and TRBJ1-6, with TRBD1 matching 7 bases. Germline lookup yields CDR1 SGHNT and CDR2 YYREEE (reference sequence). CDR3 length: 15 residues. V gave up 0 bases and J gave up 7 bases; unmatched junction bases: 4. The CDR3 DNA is TGTGCCAGCAGCTTGGAGGGGGCCCTAAATTCACCCCTCCACTTT. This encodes CASSLEGALNSPLHF.

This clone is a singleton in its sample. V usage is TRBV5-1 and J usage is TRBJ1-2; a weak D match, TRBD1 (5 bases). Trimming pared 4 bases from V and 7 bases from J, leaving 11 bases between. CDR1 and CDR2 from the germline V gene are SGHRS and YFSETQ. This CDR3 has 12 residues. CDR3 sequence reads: CASSADSPGYTF. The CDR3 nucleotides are TGCGCCAGCAGCGCCGACAGTCCTGGCTACACCTTC.

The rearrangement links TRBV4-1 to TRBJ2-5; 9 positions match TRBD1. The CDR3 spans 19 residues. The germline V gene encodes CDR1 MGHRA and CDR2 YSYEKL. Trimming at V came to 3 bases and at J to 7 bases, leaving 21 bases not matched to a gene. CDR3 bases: TGCGCCAGCAGCCACAAGTCCCGAATACTAGGACAGGGGTTTTGGACCCAGTACTTC. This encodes CASSHKSRILGQGFWTQYF.

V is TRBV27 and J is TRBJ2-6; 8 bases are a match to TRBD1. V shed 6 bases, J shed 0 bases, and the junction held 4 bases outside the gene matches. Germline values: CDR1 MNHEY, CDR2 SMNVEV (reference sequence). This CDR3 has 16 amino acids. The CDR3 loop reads CASRQGASSGANVLTF. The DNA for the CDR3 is TGTGCCAGCAGGCAGGGGGCGAGCTCTGGGGCCAACGTCCTGACTTTC.

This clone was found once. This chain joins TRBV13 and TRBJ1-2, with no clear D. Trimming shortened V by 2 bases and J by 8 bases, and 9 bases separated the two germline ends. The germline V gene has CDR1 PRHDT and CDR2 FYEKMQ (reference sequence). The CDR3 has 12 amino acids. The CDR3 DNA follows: TGTGCCAGCAGCTTATCCCATATCGGCTACACCTTC. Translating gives CASSLSHIGYTF.

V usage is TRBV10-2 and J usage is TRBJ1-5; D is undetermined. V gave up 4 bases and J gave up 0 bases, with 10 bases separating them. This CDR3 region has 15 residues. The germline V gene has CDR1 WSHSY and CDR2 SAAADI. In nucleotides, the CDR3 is TGCGCCAGCAGTGGGGCAGCGAATAGCAATCAGCCCCAGCATTTT. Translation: CASSGAANSNQPQHF.

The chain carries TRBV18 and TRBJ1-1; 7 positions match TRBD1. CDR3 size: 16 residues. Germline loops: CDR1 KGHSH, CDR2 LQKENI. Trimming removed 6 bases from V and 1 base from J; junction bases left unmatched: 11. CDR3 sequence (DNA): TGTGCCAGCTCCCCCTTCCTGACAGGGACGAACACTGAAGCTTTCTTT. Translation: CASSPFLTGTNTEAFF.

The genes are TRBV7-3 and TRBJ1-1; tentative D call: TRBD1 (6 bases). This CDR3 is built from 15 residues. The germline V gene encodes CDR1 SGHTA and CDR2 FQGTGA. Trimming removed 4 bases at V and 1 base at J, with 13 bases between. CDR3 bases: TGTGCCAGCAGCTCACACCCGGACAGGAACACTGAAGCTTTCTTT. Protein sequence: CASSSHPDRNTEAFF. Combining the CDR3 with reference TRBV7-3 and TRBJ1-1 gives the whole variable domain GAGVSQTPSNKVTEKGKYVELRCDPISGHTALYWYRQSLGQGPEFLIYFQGTGAADDSGLPNDRFFAVRPEGSVSTLKIQRTERGDSAVYLCASSSHPDRNTEAFFGQGTRLTVV.

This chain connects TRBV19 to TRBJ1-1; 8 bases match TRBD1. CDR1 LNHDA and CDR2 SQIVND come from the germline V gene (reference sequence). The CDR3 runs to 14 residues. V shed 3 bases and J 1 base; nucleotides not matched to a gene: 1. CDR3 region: CASSIQGANTEAFF. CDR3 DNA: TGTGCCAGTAGTATCCAGGGGGCGAACACTGAAGCTTTCTTT.

DNA of the CDR3: TGTGCCAGTAGCCCGGGACTAGCGGGGGGGAACGAGCAGTACTTC. Its protein product is CASSPGLAGGNEQYF. This chain joins TRBV19 and TRBJ2-7, with 16 nucleotides matching TRBD2. V gave up 6 bases and J gave up 5 bases; unmatched junction bases: 4. The CDR3 is 15 amino acids. Germline CDR1 LNHDA, CDR2 SQIVND (reference sequence). Full variable domain (missing parts from reference TRBV19 and TRBJ2-7): DGGITQSPKYLFRKEGQNVTLSCEQNLNHDAMYWYRQDPGQGLRLIYYSQIVNDFQKGDIAEGYSVSREKKESFPLTVTSAQKNPTAFYLCASSPGLAGGNEQYFGPGTRLTVT.

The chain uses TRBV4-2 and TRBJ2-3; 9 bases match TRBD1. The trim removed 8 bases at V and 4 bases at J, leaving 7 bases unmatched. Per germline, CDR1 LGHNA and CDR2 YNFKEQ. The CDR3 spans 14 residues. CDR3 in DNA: TGTGCCAGCGGGACAGGGTGGATCGCAGATACGCAGTATTTT. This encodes CASGTGWIADTQYF.

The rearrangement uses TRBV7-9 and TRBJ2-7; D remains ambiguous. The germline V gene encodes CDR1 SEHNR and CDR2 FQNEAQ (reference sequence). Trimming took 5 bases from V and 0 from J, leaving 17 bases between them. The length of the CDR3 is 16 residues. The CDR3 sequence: CASSTPSHPHSYEQYF. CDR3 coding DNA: TGTGCCAGCAGCACCCCCAGTCATCCTCACTCCTACGAGCAGTACTTC.

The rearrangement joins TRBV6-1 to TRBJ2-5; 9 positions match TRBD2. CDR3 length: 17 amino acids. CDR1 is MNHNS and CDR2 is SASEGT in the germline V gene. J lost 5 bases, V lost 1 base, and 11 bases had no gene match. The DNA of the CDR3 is TGTGCCAGCAGTGAAGAATCTAGCGGGGCTTCTTATGAGACCCAGTACTTC. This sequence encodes CASSEESSGASYETQYF.

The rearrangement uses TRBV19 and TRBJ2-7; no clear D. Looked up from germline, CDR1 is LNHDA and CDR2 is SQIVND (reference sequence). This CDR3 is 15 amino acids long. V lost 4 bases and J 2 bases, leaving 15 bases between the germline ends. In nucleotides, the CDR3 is TGTGCCAGTAGTAGCCCCCTAGGACGAGCCTACGAGCAGTACTTC. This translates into CASSSPLGRAYEQYF. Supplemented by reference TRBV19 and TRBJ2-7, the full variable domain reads DGGITQSPKYLFRKEGQNVTLSCEQNLNHDAMYWYRQDPGQGLRLIYYSQIVNDFQKGDIAEGYSVSREKKESFPLTVTSAQKNPTAFYLCASSSPLGRAYEQYFGPGTRLTVT.

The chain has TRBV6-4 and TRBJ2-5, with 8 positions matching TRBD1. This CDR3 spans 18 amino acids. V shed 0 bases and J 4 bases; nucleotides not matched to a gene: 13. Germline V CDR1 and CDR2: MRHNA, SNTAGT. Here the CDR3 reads CASSDSNRGARGIETQYF. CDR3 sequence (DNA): TGTGCCAGCAGTGACTCGAACAGGGGGGCACGTGGAATAGAGACCCAGTACTTC.

The CDR3 DNA follows: TGTGCCAGCAGCGTATCTTATCGGACTGCCGAAAACATTCAGTACTTC. Translated: CASSVSYRTAENIQYF. This chain uses TRBV9 with TRBJ2-4; D is possibly TRBD2 (5 bases). Germline-derived CDR1 and CDR2 are SGDLS and YYNGEE. Trimming removed 1 base at V and 5 bases at J, with 16 bases between. The CDR3 is made up of 16 amino acids.

CDR3 residues: CASSLNQGGAYNEQFF. Written as DNA, the CDR3 is TGCGCCAGCAGCTTGAATCAGGGAGGCGCCTACAATGAGCAGTTCTTC. This chain connects TRBV5-1 to TRBJ2-1; a possible D gene is TRBD2 (6 bases). The germline V gene encodes CDR1 SGHRS and CDR2 YFSETQ. This CDR3 contains 16 residues. Deletions cut 1 base from V and 2 bases from J, with 13 bases between.